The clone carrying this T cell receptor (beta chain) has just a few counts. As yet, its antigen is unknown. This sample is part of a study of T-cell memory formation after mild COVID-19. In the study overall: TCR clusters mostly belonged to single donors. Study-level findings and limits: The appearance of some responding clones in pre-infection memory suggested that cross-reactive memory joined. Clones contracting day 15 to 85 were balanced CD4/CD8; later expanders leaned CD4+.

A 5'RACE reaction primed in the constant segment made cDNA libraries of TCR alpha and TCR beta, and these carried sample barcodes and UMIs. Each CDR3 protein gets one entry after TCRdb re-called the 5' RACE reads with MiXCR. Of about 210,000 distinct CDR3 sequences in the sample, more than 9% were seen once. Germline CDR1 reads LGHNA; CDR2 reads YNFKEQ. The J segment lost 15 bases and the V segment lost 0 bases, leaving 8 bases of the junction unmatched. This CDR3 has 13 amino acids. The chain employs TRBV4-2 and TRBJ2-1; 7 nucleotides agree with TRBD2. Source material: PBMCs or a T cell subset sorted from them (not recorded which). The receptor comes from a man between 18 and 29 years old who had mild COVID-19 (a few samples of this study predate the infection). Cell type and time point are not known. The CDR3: CASSQEVLAGLFF. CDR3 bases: TGTGCCAGCAGCCAAGAGGTCTTAGCGGGTCTGTTCTTC.